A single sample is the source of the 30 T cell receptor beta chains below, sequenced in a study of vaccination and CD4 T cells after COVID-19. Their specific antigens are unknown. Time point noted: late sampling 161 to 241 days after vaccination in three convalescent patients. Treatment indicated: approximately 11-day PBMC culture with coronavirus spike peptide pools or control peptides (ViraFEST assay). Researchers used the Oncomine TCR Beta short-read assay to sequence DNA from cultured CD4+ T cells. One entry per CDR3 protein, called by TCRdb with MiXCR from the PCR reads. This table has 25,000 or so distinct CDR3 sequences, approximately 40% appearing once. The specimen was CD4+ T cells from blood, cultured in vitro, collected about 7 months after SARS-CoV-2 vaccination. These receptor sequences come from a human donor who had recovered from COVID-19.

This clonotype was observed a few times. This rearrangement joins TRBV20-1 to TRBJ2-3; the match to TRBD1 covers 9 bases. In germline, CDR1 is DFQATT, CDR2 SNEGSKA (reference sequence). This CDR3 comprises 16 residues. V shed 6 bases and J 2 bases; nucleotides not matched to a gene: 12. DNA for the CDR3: TGCAGTGCGGAAGACCGACAGGGGGGCAACACAGATACGCAGTATTTT. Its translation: CSAEDRQGGNTDTQYF.

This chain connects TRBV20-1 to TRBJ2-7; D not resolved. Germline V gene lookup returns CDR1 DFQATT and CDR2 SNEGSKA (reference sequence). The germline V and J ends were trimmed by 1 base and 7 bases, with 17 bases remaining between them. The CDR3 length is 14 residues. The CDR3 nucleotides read TGCAGTGCTAGAGGTCCTGGCGCTCTTGGGGAGCAGTACTTC. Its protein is CSARGPGALGEQYF.

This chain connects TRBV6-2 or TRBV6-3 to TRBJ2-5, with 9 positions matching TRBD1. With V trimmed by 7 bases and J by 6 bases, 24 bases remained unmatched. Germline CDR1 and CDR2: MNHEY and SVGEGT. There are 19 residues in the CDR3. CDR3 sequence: CASTPKPGTGKPSGKTQYF. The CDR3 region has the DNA TGTGCCAGCACCCCCAAACCCGGGACAGGGAAGCCGTCGGGGAAGACCCAGTACTTC.

The CDR3 DNA is TGTGCCAGCAGCCCCCTGGGGGGGCCAGAGCAGTTCTTC. It encodes CASSPLGGPEQFF. V and J are TRBV3-1 and TRBJ2-1; possibly TRBD2 for D (7 bases). The CDR3 is made up of 13 amino acids. V lost 4 bases and J 10 bases, leaving 14 bases between the germline ends. Germline loops: CDR1 LGHDT, CDR2 YNNKEL (reference sequence).

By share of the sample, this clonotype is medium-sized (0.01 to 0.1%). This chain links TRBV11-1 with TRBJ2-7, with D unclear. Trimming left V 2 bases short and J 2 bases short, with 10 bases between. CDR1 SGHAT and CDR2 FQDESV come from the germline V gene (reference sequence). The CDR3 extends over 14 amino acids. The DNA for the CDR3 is TGTGCCAGCAGCTTACTTGGCAATCCCTACGAGCAGTACTTC. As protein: CASSLLGNPYEQYF.

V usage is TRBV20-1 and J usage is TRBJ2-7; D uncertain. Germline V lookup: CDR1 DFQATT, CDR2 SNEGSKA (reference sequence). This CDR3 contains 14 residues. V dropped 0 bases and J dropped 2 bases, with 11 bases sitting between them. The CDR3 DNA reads TGCAGTGCTAGAGACGACGGACCAACCTACGAGCAGTACTTC. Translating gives CSARDDGPTYEQYF.

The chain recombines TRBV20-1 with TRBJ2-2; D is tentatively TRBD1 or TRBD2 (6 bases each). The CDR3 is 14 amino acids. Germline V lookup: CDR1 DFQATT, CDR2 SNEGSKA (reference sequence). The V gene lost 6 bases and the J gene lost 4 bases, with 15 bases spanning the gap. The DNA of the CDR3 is TGCAGTGCAGAGGGGGGAAGGACCACCGGGGAGCTGTTTTTT. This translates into CSAEGGRTTGELFF.

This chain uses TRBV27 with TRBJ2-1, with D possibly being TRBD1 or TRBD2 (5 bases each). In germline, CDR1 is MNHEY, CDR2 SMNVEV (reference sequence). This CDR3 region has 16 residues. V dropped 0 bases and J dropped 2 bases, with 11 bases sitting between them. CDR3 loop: CASSLSGTHAYNEQFF. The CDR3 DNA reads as TGTGCCAGCAGTTTATCAGGGACCCACGCCTACAATGAGCAGTTCTTC.

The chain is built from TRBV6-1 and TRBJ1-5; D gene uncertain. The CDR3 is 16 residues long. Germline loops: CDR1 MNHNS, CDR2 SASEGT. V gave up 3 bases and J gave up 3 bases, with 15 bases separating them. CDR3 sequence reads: CASSDDPYRINQPQHF. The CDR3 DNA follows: TGTGCCAGCAGTGACGATCCGTATCGGATCAATCAGCCCCAGCATTTT.

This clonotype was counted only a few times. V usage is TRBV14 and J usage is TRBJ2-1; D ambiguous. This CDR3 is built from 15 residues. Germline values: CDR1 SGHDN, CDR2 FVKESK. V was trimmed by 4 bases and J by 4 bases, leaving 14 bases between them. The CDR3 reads CASSPLGRVYNEQFF. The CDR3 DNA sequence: TGTGCCAGCAGCCCCTTAGGACGGGTGTACAATGAGCAGTTCTTC.

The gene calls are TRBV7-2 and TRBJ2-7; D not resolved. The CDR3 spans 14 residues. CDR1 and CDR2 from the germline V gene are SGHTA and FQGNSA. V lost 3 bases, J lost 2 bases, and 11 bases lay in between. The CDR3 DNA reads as TGTGCCAGCAGCTTCGACTTCCAGACCTACGAGCAGTACTTC. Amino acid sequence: CASSFDFQTYEQYF.

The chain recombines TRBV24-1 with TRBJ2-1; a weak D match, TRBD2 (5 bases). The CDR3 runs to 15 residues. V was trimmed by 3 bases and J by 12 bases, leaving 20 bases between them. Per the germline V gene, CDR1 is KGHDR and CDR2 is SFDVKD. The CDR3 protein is CATSDPWAYPGRQFF. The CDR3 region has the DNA TGTGCCACCAGTGATCCCTGGGCCTACCCTGGGAGGCAGTTCTTC.

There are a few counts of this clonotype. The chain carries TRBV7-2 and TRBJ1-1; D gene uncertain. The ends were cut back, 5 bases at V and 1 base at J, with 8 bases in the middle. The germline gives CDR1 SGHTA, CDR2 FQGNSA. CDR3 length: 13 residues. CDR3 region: CASSAQRNTEAFF. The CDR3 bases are TGTGCCAGCAGCGCCCAGAGGAACACTGAAGCTTTCTTT.

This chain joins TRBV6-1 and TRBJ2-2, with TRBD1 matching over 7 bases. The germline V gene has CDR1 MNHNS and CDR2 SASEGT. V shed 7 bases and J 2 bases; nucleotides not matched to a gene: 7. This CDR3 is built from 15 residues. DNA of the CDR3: TGTGCCAGCAAGAACAGGGGAACTAACACCGGGGAGCTGTTTTTT. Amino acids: CASKNRGTNTGELFF.

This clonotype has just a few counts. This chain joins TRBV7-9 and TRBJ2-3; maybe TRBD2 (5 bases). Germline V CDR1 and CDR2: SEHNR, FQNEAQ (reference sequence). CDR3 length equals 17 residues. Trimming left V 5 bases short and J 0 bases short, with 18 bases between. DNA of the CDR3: TGTGCCAGCAGCCCCCCCAGAGGCGGGCCGAGCACAGATACGCAGTATTTT. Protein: CASSPPRGGPSTDTQYF.

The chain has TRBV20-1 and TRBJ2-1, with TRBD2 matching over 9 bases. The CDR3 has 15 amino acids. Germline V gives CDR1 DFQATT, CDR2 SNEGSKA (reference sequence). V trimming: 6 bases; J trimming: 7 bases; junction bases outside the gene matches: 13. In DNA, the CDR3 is TGCAGTGCCCCGTATAGCGGGAGTTCGACGAATGAGCAGTTCTTC. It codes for CSAPYSGSSTNEQFF.

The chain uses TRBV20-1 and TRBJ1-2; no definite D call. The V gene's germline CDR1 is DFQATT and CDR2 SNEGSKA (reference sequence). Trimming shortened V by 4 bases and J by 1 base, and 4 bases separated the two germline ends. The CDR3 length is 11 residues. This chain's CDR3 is CSATDNYGYTF. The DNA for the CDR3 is TGCAGTGCTACTGATAACTATGGCTACACCTTC.

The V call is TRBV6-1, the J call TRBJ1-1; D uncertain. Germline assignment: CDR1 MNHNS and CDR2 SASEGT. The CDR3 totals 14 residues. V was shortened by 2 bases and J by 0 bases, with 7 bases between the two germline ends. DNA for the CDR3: TGTGCCAGCAGTGAACCCACGGTGAACACTGAAGCTTTCTTT. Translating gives CASSEPTVNTEAFF.

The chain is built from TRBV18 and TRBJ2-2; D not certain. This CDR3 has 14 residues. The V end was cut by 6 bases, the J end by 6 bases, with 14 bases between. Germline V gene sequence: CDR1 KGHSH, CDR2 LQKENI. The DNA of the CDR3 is TGTGCCAGCTCGCCAAATCATGGGGCCGGGGAGCTGTTTTTT. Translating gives CASSPNHGAGELFF.

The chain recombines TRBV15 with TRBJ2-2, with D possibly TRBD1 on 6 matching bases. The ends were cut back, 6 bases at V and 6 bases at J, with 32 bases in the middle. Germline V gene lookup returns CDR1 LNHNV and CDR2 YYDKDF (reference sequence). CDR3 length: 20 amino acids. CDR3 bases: TGTGCCACCAGATACCATTCCGGGACAACCACCTCCCGGGCCGCCGGGGAGCTGTTTTTT. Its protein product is CATRYHSGTTTSRAAGELFF.

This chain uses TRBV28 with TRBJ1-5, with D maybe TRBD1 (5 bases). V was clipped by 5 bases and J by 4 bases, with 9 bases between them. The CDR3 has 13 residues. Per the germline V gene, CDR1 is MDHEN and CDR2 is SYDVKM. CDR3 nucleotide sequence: TGTGCCAGCAGTAACCCAGGGAATCAGCCCCAGCATTTT. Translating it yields CASSNPGNQPQHF. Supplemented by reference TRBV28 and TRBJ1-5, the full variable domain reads DVKVTQSSRYLVKRTGEKVFLECVQDMDHENMFWYRQDPGLGLRLIYFSYDVKMKEKGDIPEGYSVSREKKERFSLILESASTNQTSMYLCASSNPGNQPQHFGDGTRLSIL.

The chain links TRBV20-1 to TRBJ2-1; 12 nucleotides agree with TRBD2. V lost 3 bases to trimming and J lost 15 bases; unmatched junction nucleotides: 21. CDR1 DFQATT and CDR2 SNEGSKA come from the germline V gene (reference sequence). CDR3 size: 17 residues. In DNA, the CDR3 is TGCAGTGCTAGGACTAGCGGGAGAGCCTCCGACGAAATGAGAGCGTTCTTC. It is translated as CSARTSGRASDEMRAFF.

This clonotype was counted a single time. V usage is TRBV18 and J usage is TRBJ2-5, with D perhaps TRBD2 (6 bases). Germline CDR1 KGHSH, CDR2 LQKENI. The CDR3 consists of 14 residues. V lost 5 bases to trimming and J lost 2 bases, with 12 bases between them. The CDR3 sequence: CASSGNREQETQYF. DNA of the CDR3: TGTGCCAGCTCAGGGAATCGGGAGCAAGAGACCCAGTACTTC.

CDR3 in amino acids: CASILSGLSSKNIQYF. For the CDR3, the DNA is TGTGCCAGCATATTGTCTGGACTATCGTCCAAAAACATTCAGTACTTC. This sequence joins TRBV2 and TRBJ2-4, with a possible D match to TRBD2 (6 bases). The V end lost 7 bases, the J end lost 2 bases, and 18 bases lay between the germline ends. Germline V gene lookup returns CDR1 SNHLY and CDR2 FYNNEI. This CDR3 has 16 residues.

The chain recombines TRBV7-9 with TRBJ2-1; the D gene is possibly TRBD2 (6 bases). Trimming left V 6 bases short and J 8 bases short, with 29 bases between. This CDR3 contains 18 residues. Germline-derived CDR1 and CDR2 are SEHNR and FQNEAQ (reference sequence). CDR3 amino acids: CASRSPRDGRVSLDEQFF. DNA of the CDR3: TGTGCCAGCAGATCCCCCAGAGACGGGAGAGTTTCGTTGGATGAGCAGTTCTTC.

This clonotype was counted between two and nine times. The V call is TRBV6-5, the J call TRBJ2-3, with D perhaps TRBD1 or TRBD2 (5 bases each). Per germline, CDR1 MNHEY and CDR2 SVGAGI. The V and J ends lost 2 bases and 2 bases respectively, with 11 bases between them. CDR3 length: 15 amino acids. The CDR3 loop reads CASSYGTTYTDTQYF. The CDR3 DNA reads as TGTGCCAGCAGTTACGGGACGACTTACACAGATACGCAGTATTTT.

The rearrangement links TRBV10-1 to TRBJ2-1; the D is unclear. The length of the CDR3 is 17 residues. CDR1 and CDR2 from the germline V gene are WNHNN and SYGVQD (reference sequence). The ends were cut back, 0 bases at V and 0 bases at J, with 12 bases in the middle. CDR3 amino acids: CASSESFGPSSYNEQFF. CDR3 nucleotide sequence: TGCGCCAGCAGTGAGTCGTTCGGGCCGAGCTCCTACAATGAGCAGTTCTTC.

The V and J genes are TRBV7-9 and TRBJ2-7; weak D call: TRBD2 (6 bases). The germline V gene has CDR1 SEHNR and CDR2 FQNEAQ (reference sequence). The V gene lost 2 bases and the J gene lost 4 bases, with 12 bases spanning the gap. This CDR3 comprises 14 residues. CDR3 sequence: CASSLPGAGYEQYF. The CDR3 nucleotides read TGTGCCAGCAGCTTACCGGGAGCAGGTTACGAGCAGTACTTC.

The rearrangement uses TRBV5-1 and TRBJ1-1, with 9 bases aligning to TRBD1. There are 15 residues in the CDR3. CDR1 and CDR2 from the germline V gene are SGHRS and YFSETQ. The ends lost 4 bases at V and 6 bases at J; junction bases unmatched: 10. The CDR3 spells CASSRTGGAVPEAFF. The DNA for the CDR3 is TGCGCCAGCAGCCGCACAGGGGGCGCCGTCCCTGAAGCTTTCTTT.

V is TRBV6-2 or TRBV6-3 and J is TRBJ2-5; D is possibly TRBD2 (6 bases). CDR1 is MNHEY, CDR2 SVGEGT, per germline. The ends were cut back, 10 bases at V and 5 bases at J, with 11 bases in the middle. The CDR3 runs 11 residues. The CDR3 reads CATRDFETQYF. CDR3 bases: TGTGCCACCAGGGACTTTGAGACCCAGTACTTC.